Presented here are 16 T cell receptor beta chains from one specimen sequenced in a study of persistence of HIV-infected CD4 T cells. Sequencing used immunoSEQ version 4 in survey mode. Clones were sequenced by immunoSEQ multiplex PCR, and TCRdb holds only the in-frame ones, with some missing. The sample holds about 51,000 clones, about nine tenths seen once. No cognate antigen is known for these TCRs. Nonspecific anti-CD3/anti-CD28 bead stimulation represents the broad CD4+ T cell repertoire. Sorting of responding CD4+ T cells relied on upregulated CD40 ligand together with CD69. Sequenced here: CD4+ T cells sorted from PBMCs after approximately 19-hour stimulation, sampled from a patient who received antiretroviral therapy. These receptors were collected from an adult woman with HIV who was CMV-seropositive.

V is TRBV18 and J is TRBJ1-2; 11 bases agree with TRBD1. The germline V gene has CDR1 KGHSH and CDR2 LQKENI. V lost 3 bases to trimming and J lost 7 bases; unmatched junction nucleotides: 7. This CDR3 region has 15 residues. As DNA, the CDR3 is TGTGCCAGCTCACCTCTCGGACAGGGGGCTAGTGGCTACACCTTC. It translates to CASSPLGQGASGYTF.

The chain joins TRBV7-2 to TRBJ1-5; D remains ambiguous. The CDR3 consists of 14 residues. From germline, CDR1 is SGHTA and CDR2 FQGNSA. The germline V and J ends were trimmed by 5 bases and 9 bases, with 17 bases remaining between them. CDR3 region: CASSADGSVAPQHF. In DNA form, the CDR3 reads TGTGCCAGCAGCGCGGACGGATCGGTCGCGCCCCAGCATTTT.

V is TRBV7-2 and J is TRBJ1-5; D remains ambiguous. Per germline, CDR1 SGHTA and CDR2 FQGNSA. CDR3 length: 14 amino acids. Trimming left V 2 bases short and J 5 bases short, with 10 bases between. The CDR3 is CASSLSRGYQPQHF. The CDR3 DNA sequence: TGTGCCAGCAGCTTAAGTAGAGGGTATCAGCCCCAGCATTTT. Full variable domain (rest looked up from reference TRBV7-2 and TRBJ1-5): GAGVSQSPSNKVTEKGKDVELRCDPISGHTALYWYRQSLGQGLEFLIYFQGNSAPDKSGLPSDRFSAERTGGSVSTLTIQRTQQEDSAVYLCASSLSRGYQPQHFGDGTRLSIL.

The V gene is TRBV27, the J gene TRBJ1-6, with 7 positions matching TRBD1. After removal of 3 bases from V and 7 bases from J, the junction contained 3 bases not matched to a gene. The CDR3 has 14 residues. In germline, CDR1 is MNHEY, CDR2 SMNVEV (reference sequence). CDR3 DNA: TGTGCCAGCAGTTTGGGACAGAAGAATTCACCCCTCCACTTT. Translation: CASSLGQKNSPLHF.

This clone qualifies as medium-sized. This rearrangement joins TRBV3-1 (or the pseudogene TRBV3-2) to TRBJ1-2; TRBD1 matches 7 bases. In germline, CDR1 is LGHDT, CDR2 YNNKEL (reference sequence). The CDR3 runs to 15 residues. With 4 bases clipped from V and 6 bases from J, the junction kept 11 bases outside the gene matches. CDR3 nucleotide sequence: TGTGCCAGCAGCCCCACGTCGACAGGGCAGAATGGCTACACCTTC. Translating it yields CASSPTSTGQNGYTF.

The rearrangement joins TRBV24-1 to TRBJ2-5; 14 bases align to TRBD2. Germline V gene sequence: CDR1 KGHDR, CDR2 SFDVKD. CDR3 length equals 16 residues. Trimming took 5 bases from V and 5 from J; bases not matched to a gene: 6. Written as DNA, the CDR3 is TGTGCCACCAGTGGCCCGGGGACTAGCGGGGGTGAGACCCAGTACTTC. Encoded protein: CATSGPGTSGGETQYF.

The rearrangement uses TRBV6-5 and TRBJ1-2; no reliable D call. CDR3 size: 14 residues. Germline loops: CDR1 MNHEY, CDR2 SVGAGI. V dropped 9 bases and J dropped 1 base, with 15 bases sitting between them. CDR3 region: CARQRVTVNYGYTF. The CDR3 DNA reads as TGTGCCAGACAACGAGTTACTGTTAACTATGGCTACACCTTC.

The chain combines TRBV14 with TRBJ2-1, with TRBD2 identical over 12 bases. The CDR3 has 20 amino acids. Germline V lookup: CDR1 SGHDN, CDR2 FVKESK. The J segment lost 5 bases and the V segment lost 4 bases, leaving 18 bases of the junction unmatched. Written as DNA, the CDR3 is TGTGCCAGCAGCCGCGTTTTCGGACTAGCGGGGACTACAAGAAACAATGAGCAGTTCTTC. This codes for CASSRVFGLAGTTRNNEQFF.

The CDR3 bases are TGTGCCAGCAGCCTACCGACTAGCGGGGGGGAAGATACGCAGTATTTT. This gives the protein CASSLPTSGGEDTQYF. V is TRBV7-8 and J is TRBJ2-3; 14 bases are a match to TRBD2. The V and J ends lost 5 bases and 5 bases, in that order; junction bases with no gene match: 6. The CDR3 runs 16 residues. Looked up from germline, CDR1 is SGHVS and CDR2 is FQNEAQ.

This clone has a handful of counts. V usage is TRBV4-3 and J usage is TRBJ2-3; D is unresolved. CDR1 and CDR2 (germline): LGHNA, YSLEER. The CDR3 has 15 amino acids. Trimming took 0 bases from V and 6 from J, leaving 13 bases between them. CDR3 bases: TGCGCCAGCAGCCAAGATGAAGGGCCCGGGGATACGCAGTATTTT. Its translation is CASSQDEGPGDTQYF.

The chain combines TRBV25-1 with TRBJ1-2; TRBD1 might be the D (6 bases). V was shortened by 2 bases and J by 6 bases, with 16 bases between the two germline ends. The CDR3 consists of 15 residues. The germline CDR1 and CDR2 sequences are MGHDK and SYGVNS. The CDR3 loop is CASSEPSAGANGYTF. The CDR3 DNA reads TGTGCCAGCAGTGAACCTTCCGCAGGGGCTAATGGCTACACCTTC.

This clone was detected a few times. The gene calls are TRBV7-8 and TRBJ1-5; D is unclear. Germline V CDR1 and CDR2: SGHVS, FQNEAQ. Trimming removed 3 bases at V and 4 bases at J, with 7 bases between. The CDR3 consists of 13 residues. DNA for the CDR3: TGTGCCAGCAGCTTCCAGGAAAATCAGCCCCAGCATTTT. Its translation: CASSFQENQPQHF.

The CDR3 nucleotides are TGTGCCACCAAAAAGAGCAGGGAGGAAGATACGCAGTATTTT. Protein sequence: CATKKSREEDTQYF. The chain employs TRBV24-1 and TRBJ2-3; D may be TRBD2 (6 bases). The length of the CDR3 is 14 residues. The V and J ends lost 8 bases and 5 bases respectively, with 16 bases between them. Germline CDR1 is KGHDR and CDR2 is SFDVKD.

The J gene is TRBJ1-4, the V gene TRBV9; a weak D match, TRBD1 (5 bases). Between the trimmed V and J ends, which lost 0 bases and 6 bases, there was a span of 12 bases. The CDR3 runs 15 residues. In germline, CDR1 is SGDLS, CDR2 YYNGEE. DNA of the CDR3: TGTGCCAGCAGCGTAGAGCCGGGACTGGATGAAAAACTGTTTTTT. It translates to CASSVEPGLDEKLFF.

This rearrangement joins TRBV7-2 to TRBJ1-5; D uncertain. There are 15 residues in the CDR3. Trimming removed 7 bases at V and 1 base at J, with 14 bases between. Germline CDR1 SGHTA, CDR2 FQGNSA. CDR3: CASTLVSGSNQPQHF. In DNA form, the CDR3 reads TGTGCCAGCACCCTAGTTTCGGGGAGCAATCAGCCCCAGCATTTT. Combining the CDR3 with reference TRBV7-2 and TRBJ1-5 gives the whole variable domain GAGVSQSPSNKVTEKGKDVELRCDPISGHTALYWYRQSLGQGLEFLIYFQGNSAPDKSGLPSDRFSAERTGGSVSTLTIQRTQQEDSAVYLCASTLVSGSNQPQHFGDGTRLSIL.

The V call is TRBV15, the J call TRBJ2-4, with 8 positions matching TRBD1. The germline V gene has CDR1 LNHNV and CDR2 YYDKDF (reference sequence). This CDR3 spans 14 amino acids. J was trimmed by 9 bases and V by 0 bases; bases with no gene match: 4. The chain's CDR3 is CATSRDMGQVIQYF. CDR3 sequence (DNA): TGTGCCACCAGCAGAGATATGGGACAGGTCATTCAGTACTTC.